One TCR beta chain is described in this entry. The study reverse transcribed the entire isolated RNA, so it sequenced expressed TCRB transcripts. Generated by immunoSEQ multiplex PCR, the TCRdb table keeps only in-frame clones and is missing some. Among a few hundred thousand clones, 25% to 35% were seen once, and the ten largest hold 3.5% to 4%. The sample comes from a study of beta chain features in type 1 diabetes. Germline CDR1 reads SGHNT; CDR2 reads YYREEE (reference sequence). V was clipped by 3 bases and J by 4 bases, with 12 bases between them. CDR3 length equals 14 residues. The sequence came from a man in his thirties or forties in good health. Input material: central memory CD4+ T cells from blood. The J gene is TRBJ2-3, the V gene TRBV5-4; D is uncertain. CDR3 nucleotides: TGTGCCAGCAGCTCCCCGTCGACCCCAGATACGCAGTATTTT. It specifies CASSSPSTPDTQYF.